This TCR beta chain was profiled in a study of PD-L1 blockade in urothelial cancer (dated 2017 in TCRdb). Some background on the complete study: Every patient began therapy around 2014 and was given atezolizumab 1,200 mg intravenously every 3 weeks. Pretreatment blood TCR-seq was available for fewer than 30 patients, at least one posttreatment blood collection was obtained for approximately 24 patients, and tumor TCR-seq was available for approximately 24 patients. About 85% of the 29 patients were identified as males with urothelial cancer of bladder origin, and a prior smoking history was reported by 18 of 29 patients. Progression-free survival longer than 6 months counted as durable clinical benefit, and TCR features were additionally tested against both progression-free and overall survival. Durable clinical benefit was achieved by nine patients but not by the remaining 20. TCR sequencing covered pretreatment tumor samples and matched, serially collected peripheral blood taken before and after atezolizumab treatment. An ECOG performance status of 0 or 1 was recorded for the patients, and 0 to 3 prior chemotherapy regimens had been received by the patients. In the same patients, whole exome sequencing and RNA sequencing of pretreatment tumors were performed in addition to TCR sequencing. The study, an exploratory multi-omic analysis, examined somatic, immune and clinical correlates of response to PD-L1 blockade with atezolizumab in urothelial cancer. Blood samples were analyzed at 3 weeks after treatment start (second dose) and at 6 weeks after treatment start. Blood samples yielded a median of roughly 150,000 T cells and more than 80,000 unique TCRs, with median clonality roughly 0.085.

Concerning this clone: Its antigen has not been determined. No per-base quality is available; no much larger clone lies one base away.

Sequences LNHNV (CDR1) and YYDKDF (CDR2) are obtained from the germline V gene (reference sequence). The CDR3 contains 15 residues, cysteine and phenylalanine counted. CDR3 DNA is the only sequence kept; it has 45 bases, read in frame from the first base. The V and J ends are trimmed by 0 bases and 3 bases, leaving 9 bases between them. To estimate absolute template abundance from read counts, synthetic TCR analog templates were spiked into each PCR. TCRbeta CDR3 regions were amplified from genomic DNA with bias-controlled V and J gene primers using the immunoSEQ assay. Rearranged TCRbeta segments were sequenced at approximately 20X coverage. Regarding the original processing steps: Clustering was used to correct sequencing errors, and CDR3s were annotated against IMGT so that V, D and J genes could be assigned. Only productive TCRbeta rearrangements were used in downstream analyses, excluding out-of-frame or stop-codon sequences. To compute clonality, Shannon entropy was normalized by the log of the number of unique productive sequences and then subtracted from one. Clones differing between time points or between blood and tumor were identified by Fisher's exact test with Benjamini-Hochberg correction at adjusted p below 0.01. What TCRdb holds here is the immuneACCESS table cut down to in-frame rearrangements. Part of the clones is not present; checked against another copy, under half of the missing clones reflect an unresolved V gene, and the others are unexplained. The DNA gave D and trimming, while V, J and clone size come from that table. This sample is represented by about 45,000 clones; about 91% of them were singletons. The top ten hold almost 4% of the sample.

Results the study describes overall, beyond this receptor: Improved progression-free and overall survival was found to be associated with pretreatment peripheral blood TCR clonality below the median. Small sample size (n of about 30) and many exploratory analyses mean the results are intended to be hypothesis-generating. Among patients with durable benefit, tumor-associated TCR clones showed greater expansion in peripheral blood 3 weeks after treatment started (n ≈ 21, p = 0.022).

The cohort comprised around 30 patients with locally advanced or metastatic urothelial carcinoma treated at Memorial Sloan Kettering on a trial protocol. Peripheral blood mononuclear cells were collected from each patient pretreatment and during treatment, giving between 1 and 8 total time points per patient. The Qiagen DNeasy Blood extraction kit was used to purify genomic DNA from total PBMCs and tumor samples. PBMCs were collected pretreatment and during treatment, and were isolated and stored as previously described. The sample was PBMCs, taken around atezolizumab (anti-PD-L1) treatment. The TCR was taken from an older man with urothelial cancer. This chain joins TRBV15 to TRBJ1-5; TRBD1 might be the D gene, on 5 matching bases. CDR3 region: CATSRDSGVNQPQHF. The nucleotide sequence reads as follows: TGTGCCACCAGCAGAGATTCGGGGGTCAATCAGCCCCAGCATTTT.